The clone carrying this T cell receptor beta chain showed up just a few times. Its antigen remains unidentified. V shed 6 bases and J shed 5 bases, with 20 bases lying between them. The CDR3 spans 15 residues. The V gene's germline CDR1 is MNHEY and CDR2 SVGAGI. This sample stems from a study of T-cell memory formation after mild COVID-19. Findings of the study overall: Confirmation of SARS-CoV-2 specificity was lacking for second-wave clones peaking day 37. The study found contracting CD4+ clones mainly in CM and EM and contracting CD8+ clones in EMRA.

TCR alpha and TCR beta cDNA libraries with sample barcodes and UMIs came from 5'RACE using constant-segment primers. TCRdb used MiXCR to reprocess the 5' RACE reads, holding one entry per CDR3 protein. The sample has hundreds of thousands of distinct CDR3 sequences, 8% to 10% seen once. The sequence was collected from a man between 18 and 29 years old who had mild COVID-19 (a few samples of this study predate the infection). Cell type and time point are not known. What was sequenced was PBMCs or a T cell subset sorted from them (not recorded which). The gene calls are TRBV6-5 and TRBJ2-7; tentatively, D is TRBD1 (5 bases). The CDR3 sequence: CASSLRRQGINEQYF. For the CDR3, the DNA is TGTGCCAGCAGCCTCCGCAGGCAGGGAATCAACGAGCAGTACTTC.